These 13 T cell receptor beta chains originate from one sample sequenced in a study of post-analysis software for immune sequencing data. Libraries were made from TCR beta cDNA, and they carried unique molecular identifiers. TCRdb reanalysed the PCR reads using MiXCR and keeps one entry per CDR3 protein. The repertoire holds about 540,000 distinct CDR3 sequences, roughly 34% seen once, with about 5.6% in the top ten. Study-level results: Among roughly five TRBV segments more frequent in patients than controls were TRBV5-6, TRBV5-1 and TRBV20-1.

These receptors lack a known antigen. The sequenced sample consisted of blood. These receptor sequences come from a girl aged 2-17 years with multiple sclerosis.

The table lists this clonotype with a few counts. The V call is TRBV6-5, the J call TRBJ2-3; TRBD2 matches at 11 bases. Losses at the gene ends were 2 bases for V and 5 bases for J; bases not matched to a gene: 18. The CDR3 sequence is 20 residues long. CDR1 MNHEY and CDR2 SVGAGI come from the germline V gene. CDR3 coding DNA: TGTGCCAGCAGTTACCCGACTTCACTAGCGGGGGCCCCCTCCGGAGATACGCAGTATTTT. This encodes CASSYPTSLAGAPSGDTQYF.

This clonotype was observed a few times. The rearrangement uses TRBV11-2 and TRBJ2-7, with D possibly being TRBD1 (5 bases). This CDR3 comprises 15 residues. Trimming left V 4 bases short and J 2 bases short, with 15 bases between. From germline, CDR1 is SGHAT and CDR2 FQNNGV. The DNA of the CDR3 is TGTGCCAGCAGCTGGCGTGCTGACAGCCCCTACGAGCAGTACTTC. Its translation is CASSWRADSPYEQYF.

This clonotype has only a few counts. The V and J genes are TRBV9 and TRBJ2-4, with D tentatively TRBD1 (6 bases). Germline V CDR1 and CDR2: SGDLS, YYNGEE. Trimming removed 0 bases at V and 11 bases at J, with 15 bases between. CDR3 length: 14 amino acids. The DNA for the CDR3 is TGTGCCAGCAGCGTAGATCCAGGGGATGAGCTTCAGTACTTC. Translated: CASSVDPGDELQYF.

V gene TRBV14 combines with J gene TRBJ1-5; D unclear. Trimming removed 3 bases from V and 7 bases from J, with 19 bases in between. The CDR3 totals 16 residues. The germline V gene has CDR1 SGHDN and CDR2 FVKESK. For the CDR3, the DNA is TGTGCCAGCAGCCAGCCCCATAGAGACGTCACCCAGCCCCAGCATTTT. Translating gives CASSQPHRDVTQPQHF.

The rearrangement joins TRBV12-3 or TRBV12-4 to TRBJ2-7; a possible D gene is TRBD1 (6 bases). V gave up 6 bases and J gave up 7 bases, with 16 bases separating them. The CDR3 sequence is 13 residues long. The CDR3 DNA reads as TGTGCCAGCAGCCCACAGGGTTGTCGAGAGCAGTACTTC. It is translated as CASSPQGCREQYF.

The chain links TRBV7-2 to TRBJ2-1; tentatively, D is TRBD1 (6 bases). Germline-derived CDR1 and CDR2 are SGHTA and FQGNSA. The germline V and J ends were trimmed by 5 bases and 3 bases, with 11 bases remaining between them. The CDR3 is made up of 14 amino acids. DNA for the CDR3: TGTGCCAGCAGCCTGACAGGTCGCTACAATGAGCAGTTCTTC. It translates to CASSLTGRYNEQFF.

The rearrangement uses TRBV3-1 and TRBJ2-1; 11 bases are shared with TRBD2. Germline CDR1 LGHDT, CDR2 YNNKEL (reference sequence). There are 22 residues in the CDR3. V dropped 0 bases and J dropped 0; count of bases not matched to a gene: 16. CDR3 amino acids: CASSQDMRWASGGRSSYNEQFF. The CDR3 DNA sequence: TGTGCCAGCAGCCAAGATATGAGGTGGGCTAGCGGGGGGAGGAGCTCCTACAATGAGCAGTTCTTC.

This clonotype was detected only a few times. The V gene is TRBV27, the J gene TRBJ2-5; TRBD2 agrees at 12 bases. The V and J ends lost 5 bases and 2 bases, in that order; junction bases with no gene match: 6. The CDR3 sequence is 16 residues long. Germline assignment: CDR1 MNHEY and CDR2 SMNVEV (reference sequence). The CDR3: CASSLGTSGPQETQYF. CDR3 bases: TGTGCCAGCAGTCTCGGGACTAGCGGGCCTCAAGAGACCCAGTACTTC.

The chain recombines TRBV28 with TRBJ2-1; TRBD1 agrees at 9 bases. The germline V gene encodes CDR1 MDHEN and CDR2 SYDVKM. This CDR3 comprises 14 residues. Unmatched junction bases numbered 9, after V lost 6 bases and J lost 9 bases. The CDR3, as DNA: TGTGCCAGCAGGGAACCGGGACAGGGACCTGAGCAGTTCTTC. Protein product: CASREPGQGPEQFF.

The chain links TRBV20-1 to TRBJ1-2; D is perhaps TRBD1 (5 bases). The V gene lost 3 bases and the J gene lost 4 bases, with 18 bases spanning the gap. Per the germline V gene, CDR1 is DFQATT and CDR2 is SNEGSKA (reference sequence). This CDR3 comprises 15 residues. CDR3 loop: CSASIVRDPSYGYTF. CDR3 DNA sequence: TGCAGTGCTAGTATCGTGAGGGACCCGAGCTATGGCTACACCTTC.

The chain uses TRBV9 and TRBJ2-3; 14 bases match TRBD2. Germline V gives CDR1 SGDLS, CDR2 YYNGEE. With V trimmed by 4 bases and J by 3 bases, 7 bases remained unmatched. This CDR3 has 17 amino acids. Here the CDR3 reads CASSLFGTSGGTDTQYF. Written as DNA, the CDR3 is TGTGCCAGCAGCCTTTTTGGGACTAGCGGGGGAACAGATACGCAGTATTTT.

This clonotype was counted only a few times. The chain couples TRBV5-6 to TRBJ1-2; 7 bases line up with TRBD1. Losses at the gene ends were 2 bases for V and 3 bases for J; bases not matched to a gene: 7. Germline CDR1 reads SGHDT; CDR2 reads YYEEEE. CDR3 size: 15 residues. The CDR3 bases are TGTGCCAGCAGCTTCCTGGACAGGCCCGACTATGGCTACACCTTC. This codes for CASSFLDRPDYGYTF.

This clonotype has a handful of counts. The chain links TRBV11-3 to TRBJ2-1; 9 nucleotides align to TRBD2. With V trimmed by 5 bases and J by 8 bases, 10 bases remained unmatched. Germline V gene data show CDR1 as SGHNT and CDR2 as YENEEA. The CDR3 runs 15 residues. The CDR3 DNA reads TGTGCCAGCAGCGTTAGCGGGGGAACTTTCGATGAGCAGTTCTTC. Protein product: CASSVSGGTFDEQFF.